A selection of T cell receptor beta chains follows, all from one sample in a study of cytomegalovirus exposure and HLA in healthy donors. Profiled with immunoSEQ multiplex PCR; TCRdb holds only in-frame clones, not every one. The sample shows roughly 150,000 clones, approximately 81% of them seen only once. The specimen was PBMCs. The receptors were gathered from a woman aged 18-35 years in good health and CMV-seronegative. Both conserved end residues are part of each CDR3. D genes are given only for firm matches. Clone size appears in some rows only: once, few, many, or a class for an expanded clone.

>TRBD1|TRBJ1-6|TRBV28|-
CASSSGQGSTYNSPLHF
TGTGCCAGCAGCTCCGGACAGGGTTCAACCTATAATTCACCCCTCCACTTT
>-|TRBJ2-7|TRBV7-9|few
CASSSPRGAYEQYF
TGTGCCAGCAGCTCTCCCAGGGGCGCGTACGAGCAGTACTTC
>-|TRBJ2-6|TRBV7-3|-
CASSSGANVLTF
TGTGCCAGCTCGTCTGGGGCCAACGTCCTGACTTTC
>TRBD2|TRBJ2-2|TRBV7-2|-
CASSYRLAGDLNAGELFF
TGTGCCAGCAGCTATCGACTAGCGGGGGACCTCAATGCCGGGGAGCTGTTTTTT
>-|TRBJ1-4|TRBV19|-
CASNQVRTNEKLFF
TGTGCCAGTAATCAGGTTCGGACTAATGAAAAACTGTTTTTT
>TRBD1|TRBJ2-7|TRBV7-9|-
CASSRGQGVDEQYF
TGTGCCAGCAGCCGGGGACAGGGCGTCGACGAGCAGTACTTC
>TRBD1|TRBJ2-7|TRBV7-2|-
CASSLAGQGFYEQYF
TGTGCCAGCAGCTTAGCGGGACAGGGGTTTTACGAGCAGTACTTC
>TRBD1|TRBJ1-2|TRBV28|-
CASSSGTANYGYTF
TGTGCCAGCAGTTCCGGGACAGCCAACTATGGCTACACCTTC
>-|TRBJ2-1|TRBV30|-
CACGTYNEQFF
TGTGCCTGCGGGACTTACAATGAGCAGTTCTTC
>TRBD2|TRBJ2-3|TRBV10-3|-
CAIDLAGGNTDTQYF
TGTGCCATAGATCTAGCGGGGGGAAACACAGATACGCAGTATTTT
>TRBD2|TRBJ2-7|TRBV9|-
CASSLRAGEFYEQYF
TGTGCCAGCAGCTTACGAGCGGGAGAGTTCTACGAGCAGTACTTC
>-|TRBJ1-6|TRBV27|once
CASSSRVSYNSPLHF
TGTGCCAGCAGTTCCAGGGTCTCCTATAATTCACCCCTCCACTTT
>TRBD1|TRBJ1-5|TRBV28|once
CASSLWGQGGNQPQHF
TGTGCCAGCAGTTTATGGGGACAGGGAGGCAATCAGCCCCAGCATTTT
>-|TRBJ2-7|TRBV18|-
CASSPRGHLGESSYEQYF
TGTGCCAGCTCACCTAGGGGTCATCTCGGAGAGTCTTCCTACGAGCAGTACTTC
>-|TRBJ2-7|TRBV6-6|-
CASSNPLVLSYYEQYF
TGTGCCAGCAGTAACCCCCTGGTGCTTTCCTACTACGAGCAGTACTTC
>-|TRBJ1-2|TRBV4-1|-
CASSQGGQPANYGYTF
TGCGCCAGCAGCCAAGGCGGCCAACCAGCTAACTATGGCTACACCTTC
>TRBD1|TRBJ1-4|TRBV2|few
CASRGQGPATNEKLFF
TGTGCCAGCAGGGGACAGGGTCCGGCAACTAATGAAAAACTGTTTTTT
>-|TRBJ1-2|TRBV29-1|-
CSVEDWVQGGLNYGYTF
TGCAGCGTTGAAGATTGGGTGCAGGGAGGCCTAAACTATGGCTACACCTTC
>-|TRBJ1-5|TRBV11-2|-
CASSLGAGNRPQHF
TGTGCCAGCAGCTTAGGGGCAGGGAATCGGCCCCAGCATTTT
>-|TRBJ2-3|TRBV27|-
CASSRDWPPTQYF
TGTGCCAGCAGCAGGGACTGGCCCCCCACGCAGTATTTT
>TRBD2|TRBJ2-1|TRBV5-1|-
CASSLGTSGGQDEQFF
TGCGCCAGCAGCTTGGGGACTAGCGGGGGCCAGGATGAGCAGTTCTTC
>-|TRBJ2-3|TRBV6-5|few
CASSYSTISTTDTQYF
TGTGCCAGCAGTTACTCGACTATTAGTACCACAGATACGCAGTATTTT
>-|TRBJ2-6|TRBV2|once
CASRQGGTSGANVLTF
TGTGCCAGCAGACAGGGGGGGACCTCTGGGGCCAACGTCCTGACTTTC
>-|TRBJ2-7|TRBV5-1|-
CASSRDWAEQYF
TGCGCCAGCAGCCGGGACTGGGCCGAGCAGTACTTC
>-|TRBJ1-2|TRBV27|-
CASSLSPRYGYTF
TGTGCCAGCAGTTTAAGCCCACGCTATGGCTACACCTTC
>TRBD1|TRBJ2-7|TRBV27|-
CASSWGQEGYEQYF
TGTGCCAGCAGCTGGGGACAGGAGGGCTACGAGCAGTACTTC
>-|TRBJ2-5|TRBV5-6|-
CASSLGQVRETQYF
TGTGCCAGCAGCTTGGGACAGGTCAGGGAGACCCAGTACTTC
>TRBD2|TRBJ2-1|TRBV14|-
CASSPGLAAYNEQFF
TGTGCCAGCAGCCCTGGACTAGCGGCCTACAATGAGCAGTTCTTC
>TRBD2|TRBJ2-7|TRBV7-9|-
CASSPPPSASGGPYEQYF
TGTGCCAGCAGCCCGCCCCCGAGCGCTAGCGGGGGGCCCTACGAGCAGTACTTC
>-|TRBJ2-5|TRBV5-1|-
CASSLWSMGETQYF
TGCGCCAGCAGCTTGTGGTCTATGGGCGAGACCCAGTACTTC
>-|TRBJ2-7|TRBV27|-
CASSWMRRGYEQYF
TGTGCCAGCAGTTGGATGAGACGAGGCTACGAGCAGTACTTC
>-|TRBJ2-3|TRBV19|-
CASRRGRTDTQYF
TGTGCCAGTAGGCGGGGGCGCACAGATACGCAGTATTTT
>TRBD2|TRBJ2-4|TRBV11-3|-
CASSPGGDGFKNIQYF
TGTGCCAGCAGCCCGGGGGGGGATGGCTTCAAAAACATTCAGTACTTC